What follows describes a single T cell receptor beta chain. The entry originates in a study of blood T cell repertoires in COVID-19. At the level of the study: The United States, Italy and Spain supplied acute and convalescent COVID-19 samples.

Germline values: CDR1 MNHEY, CDR2 SVGAGI. V was cut by 7 bases and J by 6 bases, with 16 bases left in between. CDR3 length: 15 residues. The participants were between about 18 and 90 years old and came from roughly 25 US areas. Per the original methods: Quantification of nucleated cells was approximated via reference gene primer amplification. Assay: immunoSEQ multiplex PCR; the TCRdb copy retains only in-frame clones and omits some. That table gives V, J and clone size, and the DNA gave D and trimming. The sample yields about 280,000 clones, around 85% seen once. Sequenced material: PBMCs or T cells enriched from blood (not recorded which). The TCR originated in a woman aged 50 to 60 who had recovered from COVID-19. The gene calls are TRBV6-5 and TRBJ1-6; D might be TRBD1 (6 bases). CDR3: CASTRLDSINSPLHF. In nucleotides, the CDR3 is TGTGCCAGCACCCGCTTGGACAGTATTAATTCACCCCTCCACTTT.